This T cell receptor (beta chain) was sequenced for a study of T-cell memory formation after mild COVID-19. Sample barcodes and UMIs were carried by the TCR alpha and TCR beta cDNA libraries that 5'RACE generated with constant-segment primers. TCRdb fed the 5' RACE reads into MiXCR, producing one record per CDR3 protein. Here the sample spans roughly 400,000 distinct CDR3 sequences, more than 20% being singletons. V lost 0 bases, J lost 12 bases, and 20 bases lay in between. Per the germline V gene, CDR1 is LGHNA and CDR2 is YSLEER. This CDR3 has 15 amino acids. The chain uses TRBV4-3 and TRBJ2-5, with D possibly being TRBD1 (6 bases). The receptor was derived from an adult woman who had mild COVID-19 (a few samples of this study predate the infection). Cell type and time point are not known. Sequenced sample: PBMCs or a T cell subset sorted from them (not recorded which). The CDR3 coding sequence is TGCGCCAGCAGCCAAGATCGAGGGACAAACAACTGGGAGTACTTC. This gives the protein CASSQDRGTNNWEYF.